This record covers a single T cell receptor beta chain. Only in-frame clones appear in the TCRdb table, and some are missing; sequencing was by immunoSEQ multiplex PCR. The data show fewer than 140,000 clones, about 80% seen once. This record comes from a study of blood T cell repertoires in COVID-19. This CDR3 region has 14 residues. Germline V CDR1 and CDR2: MDHEN, SYDVKM. V gave up 3 bases and J gave up 8 bases; unmatched junction bases: 3. The rearrangement joins TRBV28 to TRBJ2-4; 11 positions agree with TRBD1. The material sequenced was peripheral blood. This clonotype was obtained from a woman in her sixties or seventies with acute or convalescent COVID-19. In DNA form, the CDR3 reads TGTGCCAGCAGTTTCCCGGGACAGGGGGACATTCAGTACTTC. Its translation is CASSFPGQGDIQYF.